Each of the 7 T cell receptor beta chains below was sequenced from the same sample in a study of CD8+ T cells in alopecia areata. The treatment here: oral pan-JAK inhibitor, 5-10 mg twice daily. After isolation, RNA underwent reverse transcription to generate cDNA as the sequencing template. Here immunoSEQ multiplex PCR was the method, and the copy in TCRdb shows in-frame clones only, minus some. This sample has hundreds of thousands of clones, with approximately 72% found just once. Sequenced here: CD4+ T cells sorted from blood, sampled at week 44, from a patient treated with tofacitinib. These receptors all come from a human donor with alopecia areata.

This chain links TRBV27 with TRBJ2-7; the match to TRBD1 covers 9 bases. This CDR3 is 13 amino acids long. Unmatched junction bases numbered 10, after V lost 10 bases and J lost 6 bases. Germline CDR1 and CDR2: MNHEY and SMNVEV (reference sequence). Here the CDR3 reads CANNLGQGFEQYF. CDR3 bases: TGTGCCAACAATTTAGGACAGGGGTTCGAGCAGTACTTC.

V is TRBV10-3 and J is TRBJ2-5; 9 nucleotides match TRBD2. Germline trimming cut 3 bases from V and 2 bases from J; bases unmatched to any gene: 4. The CDR3 loop spans 15 amino acids. Germline loops: CDR1 ENHRY, CDR2 SYGVKD. CDR3 amino acids: CAISERLAGQETQYF. The CDR3 bases are TGTGCCATCAGTGAACGCCTAGCGGGACAAGAGACCCAGTACTTC.

The chain combines TRBV6-5 with TRBJ1-2; D is perhaps TRBD1 (6 bases). CDR3 length equals 13 residues. Trimming cost V 4 bases and J 3 bases, with 9 bases left between them. Germline loops: CDR1 MNHEY, CDR2 SVGAGI. The CDR3 DNA reads as TGTGCCAGCAGTTCCGACAGGCACTATGGCTACACCTTC. Its protein is CASSSDRHYGYTF.

The V gene is TRBV29-1, the J gene TRBJ2-7, with 10 bases aligning to TRBD2. Germline V gene sequence: CDR1 SQVTM, CDR2 ANQGSEA. This CDR3 spans 13 amino acids. With V trimmed by 4 bases and J by 5 bases, 5 bases remained unmatched. Written as DNA, the CDR3 is TGCAGCGTTGGGGGACTAGCGCCCCACGAGCAGTACTTC. Its translation: CSVGGLAPHEQYF.

The chain combines TRBV14 with TRBJ2-3; no clear D. CDR3 length: 12 amino acids. Germline CDR1 and CDR2: SGHDN and FVKESK. The V end was cut by 1 base, the J end by 6 bases, with 5 bases between. The CDR3 loop is CASSQVSDTQYF. Here the CDR3 DNA reads TGTGCCAGCAGCCAAGTGAGCGATACGCAGTATTTT.

This clone was observed a few times. The rearrangement uses TRBV5-1 and TRBJ2-1; TRBD2 agrees at 10 bases. The CDR3 is 17 residues long. V lost 0 bases and J lost 3; bases outside the gene matches: 6. The germline V gene encodes CDR1 SGHRS and CDR2 YFSETQ. CDR3 coding DNA: TGCGCCAGCAGCTTGGGACGACTAGCGGGTTTCTACAATGAGCAGTTCTTC. It specifies CASSLGRLAGFYNEQFF.

The chain carries TRBV2 and TRBJ2-6; D not resolved. From germline, CDR1 is SNHLY and CDR2 FYNNEI. The CDR3 runs 14 residues. Trimming removed 6 bases at V and 0 bases at J, with 6 bases between. The CDR3 sequence is CASSGSSGANVLTF. DNA for the CDR3: TGTGCCAGCAGCGGTTCCTCTGGGGCCAACGTCCTGACTTTC.